These 18 T cell receptor beta chains share one sample of origin, sequenced in a study of cytomegalovirus exposure and HLA in healthy donors (dated by TCRdb to about 2017). Libraries came from the immunoSEQ multiplex PCR assay. For the multiplex PCR, a mixture combining 60 forward primers for TCR Vbeta segments and 13 reverse primers for TCR Jbeta segments was used. The table was pulled from immuneACCESS by TCRdb, which kept in-frame rearrangements only. Such tables lose some clones; where checked, under half of the loss comes from unresolved V genes, and the rest has no known cause. The sample includes just over 200,000 clones, with under 85% observed a single time. In total, the top ten clones hold around 1.7% of the sample. Source material: PBMCs. All receptors derive from a man aged 50-59 years in good health and CMV-seronegative.

This chain uses TRBV5-4 with TRBJ1-2; 10 bases fit TRBD1. Germline V lookup: CDR1 SGHNT, CDR2 YYREEE (reference sequence). V shed 5 bases and J 1 base; nucleotides not matched to a gene: 8. There are 16 residues in the CDR3. DNA of the CDR3: TGTGCCAGCAGACCAAGGACAGGGGGTAATAACTATGGCTACACCTTC. It translates to CASRPRTGGNNYGYTF.

A note on this clone: Other DNA sequences within the sample encode an identical CDR3. The chain is built from TRBV27 and TRBJ2-1, with TRBD2 identical over 9 bases. V was pared by 8 bases and J by 4 bases, with 6 bases of the junction left unmatched. Per the germline V gene, CDR1 is MNHEY and CDR2 is SMNVEV (reference sequence). This CDR3 contains 14 residues. In nucleotides, the CDR3 is TGTGCCAGCTCGGGACTAGCAGCTTACAATGAGCAGTTCTTC. Residues: CASSGLAAYNEQFF.

The chain has TRBV5-4 and TRBJ2-7, with D maybe TRBD2 (6 bases). The CDR3 has 17 residues. V lost 0 bases, J lost 2 bases, and 18 bases lay in between. Germline loops: CDR1 SGHNT, CDR2 YYREEE (reference sequence). CDR3 DNA: TGTGCCAGCAGCTTGGCCGTATCCGGGACGGGGGCCTACGAGCAGTACTTC. It is translated as CASSLAVSGTGAYEQYF.

The CDR3, as DNA: TGTGCCAGCTCGAGGGGCGGGGGCTCTTCTAATGAAAAACTGTTTTTT. Its protein is CASSRGGGSSNEKLFF. The chain joins TRBV28 to TRBJ1-4, with a possible D match to TRBD1 (6 bases). The CDR3 covers 16 residues. Per germline, CDR1 MDHEN and CDR2 SYDVKM. V lost 8 bases, J lost 3 bases, and 19 bases lay in between.

The V and J genes are TRBV20-1 and TRBJ1-1; D is perhaps TRBD1 (6 bases). Trimming cost V 6 bases and J 1 base, with 6 bases left between them. The CDR3 covers 11 residues. The V gene's germline CDR1 is DFQATT and CDR2 SNEGSKA (reference sequence). Written as DNA, the CDR3 is TGCAGTGCGGGACAGAACACTGAAGCTTTCTTT. Translating gives CSAGQNTEAFF.

V usage is TRBV6-5 and J usage is TRBJ1-2, with D tentatively TRBD1 (6 bases). Germline CDR1 reads MNHEY; CDR2 reads SVGAGI. The V and J ends lost 5 bases and 7 bases respectively, with 20 bases between them. The CDR3 has 15 residues. The DNA of the CDR3 is TGTGCCAGCAGTCCCGGGACAAGGGGTGGGTCTGGCTACACCTTC. It translates to CASSPGTRGGSGYTF.

This clone was seen a handful of times. V is TRBV27 and J is TRBJ1-4; 7 nucleotides match TRBD1. Germline-derived CDR1 and CDR2 are MNHEY and SMNVEV (reference sequence). The V and J ends lost 1 base and 6 bases, in that order; junction bases with no gene match: 2. CDR3 size: 14 residues. CDR3 bases: TGTGCCAGCAGTTTATTCAGGGGGGATGAAAAACTGTTTTTT. Residues: CASSLFRGDEKLFF.

The chain has TRBV5-1 and TRBJ2-5; 10 positions match TRBD2. Germline V CDR1 and CDR2: SGHRS, YFSETQ. The CDR3 consists of 18 residues. The trim removed 5 bases at V and 5 bases at J, leaving 18 bases unmatched. The CDR3, as DNA: TGCGCCAGCAGGGGGTGGGCAGCAGCGGGAGGGCCGGCGGAGACCCAGTACTTC. This sequence encodes CASRGWAAAGGPAETQYF.

V gene TRBV4-1 combines with J gene TRBJ2-2; 9 positions match TRBD2. The J segment lost 4 bases and the V segment lost 1 base, leaving 7 bases of the junction unmatched. CDR1 MGHRA and CDR2 YSYEKL come from the germline V gene. The CDR3 totals 17 residues. The CDR3 is CASSQAGLATFTGELFF. CDR3 sequence (DNA): TGCGCCAGCAGCCAAGCAGGACTAGCGACCTTCACCGGGGAGCTGTTTTTT.

In its sample, this clone was seen a few times. V gene TRBV7-2 combines with J gene TRBJ1-4; a weak D match, TRBD1 (5 bases). The CDR3 sequence is 17 residues long. V lost 2 bases and J lost 2, with 15 bases in between. Germline V gene sequence: CDR1 SGHTA, CDR2 FQGNSA. This CDR3 is CASSLMGGSGTNEKLFF. CDR3 nucleotides: TGTGCCAGCAGCTTAATGGGGGGATCTGGGACTAATGAAAAACTGTTTTTT.

V is TRBV28 and J is TRBJ1-5; D call uncertain. Germline CDR1 reads MDHEN; CDR2 reads SYDVKM. The CDR3 has 14 amino acids. V lost 7 bases to trimming and J lost 5 bases, with 15 bases between them. The CDR3 coding sequence is TGTGCCAGCACCTGGTCGGGGAGATATCAGCCCCAGCATTTT. This gives the protein CASTWSGRYQPQHF.

The chain is built from TRBV6-5 and TRBJ1-5; the D gene is possibly TRBD1 (5 bases). CDR1 MNHEY and CDR2 SVGAGI come from the germline V gene. The CDR3 runs to 14 residues. Trimming removed 7 bases from V and 0 bases from J, with 10 bases in between. The CDR3 DNA reads TGTGCCAGCACCCAGGGTGGTAGCAATCAGCCCCAGCATTTT. As protein: CASTQGGSNQPQHF.

This clone was picked up a small number of times. The rearrangement links TRBV7-8 to TRBJ2-2; 9 bases map to TRBD1. This CDR3 region has 17 residues. Losses at the gene ends were 2 bases for V and 6 bases for J; bases not matched to a gene: 10. Germline V gene data show CDR1 as SGHVS and CDR2 as FQNEAQ. The CDR3 spells CASSLRDRVLLAGELFF. The CDR3 region has the DNA TGTGCCAGCAGCTTACGGGACAGGGTCCTCTTGGCCGGGGAGCTGTTTTTT.

The chain recombines TRBV27 with TRBJ2-2; the match to TRBD1 covers 8 bases. The CDR3 covers 16 residues. Germline V lookup: CDR1 MNHEY, CDR2 SMNVEV (reference sequence). V lost 2 bases, J lost 5 bases, and 7 bases stayed unmatched. The CDR3: CASSLQGALGTGELFF. CDR3 nucleotide sequence: TGTGCCAGCAGTTTACAGGGGGCCCTGGGAACCGGGGAGCTGTTTTTT.

The chain links TRBV5-6 to TRBJ1-5, with D maybe TRBD1 (6 bases). Germline lookup yields CDR1 SGHDT and CDR2 YYEEEE. The germline V and J ends were trimmed by 3 bases and 2 bases, with 12 bases remaining between them. This CDR3 is built from 15 residues. The CDR3 spells CASSSGVGGNQPQHF. The CDR3 region has the DNA TGTGCCAGCAGCTCAGGGGTAGGGGGCAATCAGCCCCAGCATTTT.

The genes are TRBV6-1 and TRBJ2-3, with 9 bases that match TRBD2. The junction had 4 bases not matched to a gene; V was cut back by 4 bases and J by 2 bases. Germline V gene lookup returns CDR1 MNHNS and CDR2 SASEGT. CDR3 length equals 15 residues. The CDR3 nucleotides are TGTGCCAGCAGTGGACTAGCGGCACACACAGATACGCAGTATTTT. Translated, it gives CASSGLAAHTDTQYF.

The V gene is TRBV10-3, the J gene TRBJ2-7; 8 bases agree with TRBD1. CDR1 and CDR2 from the germline V gene are ENHRY and SYGVKD. The CDR3 length is 17 residues. V trimming: 0 bases; J trimming: 5 bases; junction bases outside the gene matches: 12. CDR3: CAISESQTDRGKNEQYF. CDR3 nucleotides: TGTGCCATCAGTGAGTCTCAAACCGACAGGGGAAAGAACGAGCAGTACTTC.

This chain uses TRBV4-1 with TRBJ2-6; no clear D gene. V was clipped by 0 bases and J by 2 bases, with 11 bases between them. Germline lookup yields CDR1 MGHRA and CDR2 YSYEKL. CDR3 size: 17 residues. The CDR3 sequence: CASSQDLEATGANVLTF. The DNA for the CDR3 is TGCGCCAGCAGCCAAGATCTAGAAGCGACTGGGGCCAACGTCCTGACTTTC.